This T cell receptor (beta chain) was captured in a study of cytotoxic CD8 clonotypes in ibrutinib-treated CLL. Assay used: immunoSEQ multiplex PCR; TCRdb lists only in-frame clones, some missing. The data hold around 70,000 clones, with over 75% observed a single time. Details on this clone: Its antigen remains unknown.

Study findings and constraints: Public clonotypes, an uncommon group, contracted or remained stable on treatment. The clonality went up when patients responded to ibrutinib and dropped back toward baseline at progression.

The receptor's source is a human donor with chronic lymphocytic leukemia. The specimen comprised PBMCs, sampled after 12 months of ibrutinib treatment.

The CDR3, as DNA: TGTGCCAGCAGTGAATACTTCGGCGGAAATGGAAACACCATATATTTT. Translated, it gives CASSEYFGGNGNTIYF. The chain couples TRBV25-1 to TRBJ1-3; D is uncertain. Looked up from germline, CDR1 is MGHDK and CDR2 is SYGVNS. CDR3 length: 16 residues. V was pared by 0 bases and J by 3 bases, with 12 bases between. Complete variable domain (other parts from reference TRBV25-1 and TRBJ1-3): EADIYQTPRYLVIGTGKKITLECSQTMGHDKMYWYQQDPGMELHLIHYSYGVNSTEKGDLSSESTVSRIRTEHFPLTLESARPSHTSQYLCASSEYFGGNGNTIYFGEGSWLTVV.